Listed below are T cell receptor beta chains from one sample, sequenced in a study of T cells in localized non-small cell lung cancer. Clones were sequenced by immunoSEQ multiplex PCR, and TCRdb holds only the in-frame ones, with some missing. This table holds about 2,200 clones, roughly 38% found once. Specimen: normal lung tissue next to the tumor, collected before any cancer treatment. The receptor set was obtained from a female donor over 55 with stage I squamous cell lung carcinoma. Each CDR3 is given with its conserved first and last residue. A D gene is named only where the DNA matches it firmly. Where a row states a size, it is once, few, many or the class of an expanded clone; other rows omit it.

v_call: TRBV9; clone_size: few; d_call: TRBD1; j_call: TRBJ2-7; cdr3_aa: CASSDLHRDRGIYEQYF; cdr3_nt: TGTGCCAGCAGTGACCTACACCGGGACAGGGGAATCTACGAGCAGTACTTC
v_call: TRBV6-8; clone_size: NA; d_call: NA; j_call: TRBJ2-7; cdr3_aa: CASGFTLSSYEQYF; cdr3_nt: TGTGCCAGCGGGTTCACTCTAAGCTCCTACGAGCAGTACTTC
v_call: TRBV9; clone_size: NA; d_call: NA; j_call: TRBJ1-2; cdr3_aa: CASSVDPLTNYGYTF; cdr3_nt: TGTGCCAGCAGCGTAGATCCACTGACTAACTATGGCTACACCTTC
v_call: TRBV15; clone_size: NA; d_call: NA; j_call: TRBJ2-7; cdr3_aa: CATSITLGSYEQYF; cdr3_nt: TGTGCCACCAGCATAACGCTAGGGTCCTACGAGCAGTACTTC
v_call: TRBV11-3; clone_size: medium-sized; d_call: TRBD1; j_call: TRBJ1-1; cdr3_aa: CASSLYSQGVATEAFF; cdr3_nt: TGTGCCAGCAGCTTGTATTCACAGGGGGTGGCCACTGAAGCTTTCTTT
v_call: TRBV11-3; clone_size: NA; d_call: TRBD2; j_call: TRBJ2-1; cdr3_aa: CASSREGGGAYNEQFF; cdr3_nt: TGTGCCAGCAGCCGAGAGGGCGGGGGGGCCTACAATGAGCAGTTCTTC
v_call: TRBV6-8; clone_size: NA; d_call: TRBD1; j_call: TRBJ1-4; cdr3_aa: CASSYSTTGGPNEKLFF; cdr3_nt: TGTGCCAGCAGTTACTCAACCACAGGGGGCCCGAATGAAAAACTGTTTTTT
v_call: TRBV11-3; clone_size: few; d_call: TRBD2; j_call: TRBJ2-7; cdr3_aa: CASSPRLAGSSSYEQYF; cdr3_nt: TGTGCCAGCAGCCCCAGACTAGCGGGCTCTTCCTCCTACGAGCAGTACTTC
v_call: TRBV19; clone_size: NA; d_call: TRBD2; j_call: TRBJ2-1; cdr3_aa: CASNPSGAGNEQFF; cdr3_nt: TGTGCCAGTAACCCAAGCGGGGCGGGAAACGAGCAGTTCTTC
v_call: TRBV6-8; clone_size: few; d_call: TRBD1; j_call: TRBJ2-1; cdr3_aa: CASRDRGYYNEQFF; cdr3_nt: TGTGCCAGCCGGGACAGGGGCTACTACAATGAGCAGTTCTTC
v_call: TRBV6-8; clone_size: NA; d_call: TRBD1; j_call: TRBJ2-5; cdr3_aa: CASSRASGTGGKTQYF; cdr3_nt: TGTGCCAGCAGTCGAGCTTCCGGGACAGGGGGAAAGACCCAGTACTTC
v_call: TRBV6-7; clone_size: few; d_call: NA; j_call: TRBJ1-5; cdr3_aa: CASNAGTYNQPQHF; cdr3_nt: TGTGCCAGCAATGCCGGGACCTACAATCAGCCCCAGCATTTT
v_call: TRBV11-3; clone_size: NA; d_call: NA; j_call: TRBJ2-1; cdr3_aa: CASSPPVGVSYNEQFF; cdr3_nt: TGTGCCAGCAGCCCGCCGGTAGGGGTCTCCTACAATGAGCAGTTCTTC
v_call: TRBV29-1; clone_size: NA; d_call: NA; j_call: TRBJ1-2; cdr3_aa: CSVLREGLGGYTF; cdr3_nt: TGCAGCGTCCTCCGAGAGGGGCTCGGTGGCTACACCTTC
v_call: TRBV29-1; clone_size: NA; d_call: TRBD1; j_call: TRBJ1-4; cdr3_aa: CSVEIFGQGATNEKLFF; cdr3_nt: TGCAGCGTTGAAATTTTCGGACAGGGGGCAACTAATGAAAAACTGTTTTTT
v_call: TRBV30; clone_size: large; d_call: TRBD1; j_call: TRBJ1-2; cdr3_aa: CAWGQEINYGYTF; cdr3_nt: TGTGCCTGGGGACAGGAAATTAACTATGGCTACACCTTC
v_call: TRBV19; clone_size: few; d_call: NA; j_call: TRBJ2-6; cdr3_aa: CASSILSVSGANVLTF; cdr3_nt: TGTGCCAGTAGTATTCTCTCGGTCTCTGGGGCCAACGTCCTGACTTTC
v_call: TRBV14; clone_size: NA; d_call: TRBD2; j_call: TRBJ2-7; cdr3_aa: CASSQDSRTSGSYEQYF; cdr3_nt: TGTGCCAGCAGCCAAGACTCGCGGACTAGCGGGAGTTACGAGCAGTACTTC
v_call: TRBV6-8; clone_size: NA; d_call: TRBD1; j_call: TRBJ2-2; cdr3_aa: CAAGTGGPGELFF; cdr3_nt: TGTGCCGCCGGGACAGGGGGTCCCGGGGAGCTGTTTTTT
v_call: TRBV19; clone_size: NA; d_call: NA; j_call: TRBJ2-1; cdr3_aa: CASSIPRSSYNEQFF; cdr3_nt: TGTGCCAGTAGTATCCCCCGGTCCTCCTACAATGAGCAGTTCTTC
v_call: TRBV11-3; clone_size: NA; d_call: NA; j_call: TRBJ1-1; cdr3_aa: CASSLQPTGNTEAFF; cdr3_nt: TGTGCCAGCAGCCTACAACCAACAGGGAACACTGAAGCTTTCTTT
v_call: TRBV10-2; clone_size: NA; d_call: NA; j_call: TRBJ2-7; cdr3_aa: CASSEMANEQYF; cdr3_nt: TGCGCCAGCAGTGAGATGGCGAACGAGCAGTACTTC
v_call: TRBV18; clone_size: NA; d_call: TRBD1; j_call: TRBJ2-7; cdr3_aa: CASSPRTGEHEQYF; cdr3_nt: TGTGCCAGCTCACCTCGGACAGGGGAGCACGAGCAGTACTTC
v_call: TRBV29-1; clone_size: NA; d_call: TRBD1; j_call: TRBJ2-3; cdr3_aa: CSGRTGAVADTQYF; cdr3_nt: TGCAGCGGTAGGACAGGGGCTGTTGCAGATACGCAGTATTTT
v_call: TRBV15; clone_size: few; d_call: NA; j_call: TRBJ1-4; cdr3_aa: CATSRASGHKNGLFF; cdr3_nt: TGTGCCACCAGCAGAGCTAGCGGACATAAAAACGGACTGTTTTTT
v_call: TRBV6-8; clone_size: NA; d_call: TRBD1; j_call: TRBJ1-5; cdr3_aa: CASRSTGGRGGNQPQHF; cdr3_nt: TGTGCCAGCAGGTCCACAGGGGGCAGGGGAGGCAATCAGCCCCAGCATTTT
v_call: TRBV19; clone_size: NA; d_call: TRBD2; j_call: TRBJ2-2; cdr3_aa: CASSIDSGEYTGELFF; cdr3_nt: TGTGCCAGTAGTATTGATAGCGGGGAATACACCGGGGAGCTGTTTTTT
v_call: TRBV6-9; clone_size: few; d_call: NA; j_call: TRBJ1-3; cdr3_aa: CASSFLPDGGNTIYF; cdr3_nt: TGTGCCAGCAGTTTCCTCCCCGACGGCGGAAACACCATATATTTT
v_call: TRBV11-3; clone_size: medium-sized; d_call: NA; j_call: TRBJ1-5; cdr3_aa: CASSLQVSGQPQHF; cdr3_nt: TGTGCCAGCAGCTTGCAGGTTTCGGGCCAGCCCCAGCATTTT
v_call: TRBV29-1; clone_size: once; d_call: TRBD2; j_call: TRBJ2-1; cdr3_aa: CSVRTSGTGEQFF; cdr3_nt: TGCAGCGTCCGGACTAGCGGGACGGGTGAGCAGTTCTTC